This is a list of T cell receptor beta chains from one sample in a study of blood T cell dynamics during melanoma immunotherapy. Sequenced by immunoSEQ multiplex PCR; TCRdb stores in-frame clones only, minus some. The sample includes about 19,000 clones, about 85% of them seen just once. The sample was blood, taken from a patient treated with checkpoint blockade. These receptor sequences come from a human donor with melanoma. Both conserved end residues are part of each CDR3. The order of the fields is clone size, V gene, J gene, CDR3 protein. Clone size is not always given. Where it is, it says once, few, many or a class for expanded clones.

>.|TRBV11-1|TRBJ2-6
CASSLPRTASSGANVLTF
>.|TRBV4-1|TRBJ1-1
CASSQEGGDGPAFF
>once|TRBV28|TRBJ1-1
CASSPEDTEAFF
>.|TRBV28|TRBJ1-1
CASSLQGQLSMNTEAFF
>.|TRBV30|.
CAWSVGSGGSEQYF
>.|TRBV6-4|TRBJ2-2
CASSVSAEGSGELFF
>.|TRBV4-1|TRBJ2-2
CASSQRPDNTGELFF
>.|TRBV10-2|TRBJ1-5
CASSEYWANSNQPQHF
>.|TRBV27|TRBJ2-7
CASSFGGEMPEQYF
>.|TRBV4-2|TRBJ2-5
CASSQVTGLSGETQYF
>.|TRBV30|.
CAWNPGKSYEQYF
>.|TRBV5-1|TRBJ2-5
CASSLVGLETETQYF
>.|TRBV27|TRBJ1-5
CASSEGTGGGFSQPQHF
>.|TRBV11-2|TRBJ2-5
CASSLVGGAGGETQYF
>.|TRBV4-3|TRBJ1-3
CASSQDTQNSGNTIYF
>.|TRBV25-1|TRBJ1-1
CASSNTGDTEAFF
>.|TRBV7-6|TRBJ2-7
CASSSLGYEQYF
>once|TRBV11-3|TRBJ2-1
CASSRGSSSYNEQFF
>.|TRBV7-2|TRBJ1-5
CASSLGGQGWSYSNQPQHF
>.|TRBV13|TRBJ2-7
CASRSSLSSYEQYF
>.|TRBV29-1|TRBJ2-7
CSVAPASSYEQYF
>.|TRBV6-5|TRBJ1-2
CASSLDLNYGYTF
>.|TRBV4-3|TRBJ1-1
CASSQVGGTEAFF
>.|TRBV6-6|TRBJ2-1
CASSYWARGNNEQFF
>.|TRBV7-2|TRBJ2-7
CASSPATTPGVPYEQYF
>.|TRBV4-2|TRBJ2-3
CASSLGLSGTDTQYF
>.|TRBV6-5|TRBJ1-2
CASSYSWGPNYGYTF
>.|TRBV10-3|TRBJ2-1
CAKDRVKLGEQFF
>.|TRBV29-1|TRBJ2-3
CSVVRGTSTDTQYF
>.|TRBV4-1|TRBJ2-6
CASSQGLRDTSSSGANVLTF
>.|TRBV7-9|TRBJ2-7
CASSLGDSYEQYF
>.|TRBV11-2|TRBJ2-1
CASSLNPGQLSSYNEQFF
>.|TRBV6-1|TRBJ2-7
CASTQISGIYEQYF
>.|TRBV6-5|TRBJ1-1
CASSYRPGETEAFF
>.|TRBV25-1|TRBJ2-2
CASSPAGELFF
>.|TRBV6-1|TRBJ2-5
CASNRQLQETQYF
>.|TRBV28|TRBJ1-2
CASSTETGGYTF
>.|TRBV28|TRBJ2-7
CASSSDISSWFYEQYF
>.|TRBV11-2|TRBJ1-3
CASSLEHTIYF
>.|TRBV5-1|TRBJ2-7
CASSFRLAGSSYEQYF
>.|TRBV28|TRBJ2-3
CASSLRGGVDTQYF
>.|TRBV6-4|TRBJ2-1
CASSGLAEAPYNEQFF
>.|TRBV4-3|TRBJ1-1
CASSQDSTGTNTEAFF
>.|TRBV28|TRBJ1-2
CASTRTGKDGYTF
>.|TRBV19|TRBJ2-5
CASGGETQYF
>.|TRBV5-4|TRBJ2-2
CASSPLAGATGELFF
>.|TRBV18|TRBJ1-1
CASSLTDRGNTEAFF
>few|TRBV7-3|TRBJ1-2
CASSRTDLDGYTF
>.|TRBV7-9|TRBJ2-1
CASSLVSSGEYNEQFF
>once|TRBV19|TRBJ2-2
CASLGWTSGTGELFF
>.|TRBV27|TRBJ2-3
CASSLGVPGTDTQYF
>.|TRBV2|TRBJ2-3
CASRAPRASEEDTQYF